A selection of T cell receptor beta chains follows, all from one sample in a study of T cell responses to AZD1222 COVID-19 vaccine. TCRdb's table, derived via immunoSEQ multiplex PCR, lists solely in-frame clones and lacks some. The sample lists fewer than 200,000 clones; less than 90% were seen once. The specimen comprised peripheral blood, sampled on day 0 of AZD1222 vaccination. The receptors shown here come from an adult in good health. CDR3s include the opening cysteine and the closing phenylalanine or tryptophan. D genes are given only for firm matches. Size is stated for part of the rows, as once, few or many counts, or as a class when the clone is expanded.

d_gene: NA
abundance: NA
j_gene: TRBJ2-3
v_gene: TRBV28
CDR3nt: TGTGCCAGCAGTTTATTGGGAGTAGGCACAGATACGCAGTATTTT
CDR3aa: CASSLLGVGTDTQYF

d_gene: NA
abundance: NA
j_gene: TRBJ2-2
v_gene: TRBV6-5
CDR3nt: TGTGCCAGCAGTTACTCGTCCGGGGCCGGCGGGGAGCTGTTTTTT
CDR3aa: CASSYSSGAGGELFF

d_gene: NA
abundance: NA
j_gene: TRBJ2-7
v_gene: TRBV5-4
CDR3nt: TGTGCCAGCAGCTTGGCCGGGCGGTGGAGCGCCTACGAGCAGTACTTC
CDR3aa: CASSLAGRWSAYEQYF

d_gene: NA
abundance: NA
j_gene: TRBJ1-3
v_gene: TRBV6-5
CDR3nt: TGTGCCAGCAGTCCCTTAGGCGGGACTGGAAACACCATATATTTT
CDR3aa: CASSPLGGTGNTIYF

d_gene: NA
abundance: NA
j_gene: TRBJ2-3
v_gene: TRBV10-1
CDR3nt: TGCGCCAGCAGTGTTACGAGGGGCTTGGGAACAGATACGCAGTATTTT
CDR3aa: CASSVTRGLGTDTQYF

d_gene: TRBD1
abundance: NA
j_gene: TRBJ2-7
v_gene: TRBV9
CDR3nt: TGTGCCAGCAGCGTAGGGGACAGCTACGAGCAGTACTTC
CDR3aa: CASSVGDSYEQYF

d_gene: TRBD2
abundance: NA
j_gene: TRBJ2-1
v_gene: TRBV5-4
CDR3nt: TGTGCCAGCAGATCACTAGCGGGAGTGGATGAGCAGTTCTTC
CDR3aa: CASRSLAGVDEQFF

d_gene: NA
abundance: once
j_gene: TRBJ2-7
v_gene: TRBV5-4
CDR3nt: TGTGCCAGCAGCTTGCAGGGGAGGTACTACGAGCAGTACTTC
CDR3aa: CASSLQGRYYEQYF

d_gene: NA
abundance: NA
j_gene: TRBJ2-3
v_gene: TRBV2
CDR3nt: TGTGCCAGCAGTGAACGTGTGGGGTCTGACACAGATACGCAGTATTTT
CDR3aa: CASSERVGSDTDTQYF

d_gene: NA
abundance: NA
j_gene: TRBJ2-4
v_gene: TRBV7-2
CDR3nt: TGTGCCAGCAGCCAAGCCAAAAACATTCAGTACTTC
CDR3aa: CASSQAKNIQYF

d_gene: NA
abundance: few
j_gene: TRBJ2-2
v_gene: TRBV18
CDR3nt: TGTGCCAGCTCACCACCCAGGGGGAACACCGGGGAGCTGTTTTTT
CDR3aa: CASSPPRGNTGELFF

d_gene: TRBD1
abundance: NA
j_gene: TRBJ2-1
v_gene: TRBV6-5
CDR3nt: TGTGCCAGCAGTTCCCCGTTGGACAGGGGGTACAATGAGCAGTTCTTC
CDR3aa: CASSSPLDRGYNEQFF

d_gene: NA
abundance: NA
j_gene: TRBJ1-1
v_gene: TRBV30
CDR3nt: TGTGCCTCACAAGCCCGAAAAGCTTTCTTT
CDR3aa: CASQARKAFF

d_gene: NA
abundance: NA
j_gene: TRBJ2-3
v_gene: TRBV3-1/TRBV3-2
CDR3nt: TGTGCCAGCAGCCATTTACGGAACACTGGGGATACGCAGTATTTT
CDR3aa: CASSHLRNTGDTQYF

d_gene: NA
abundance: once
j_gene: TRBJ2-1
v_gene: TRBV5-6
CDR3nt: TGTGCCAGCAGCCCGACAGGACAATTAAGTTTGGGGCAGTTCTTC
CDR3aa: CASSPTGQLSLGQFF

d_gene: TRBD1
abundance: NA
j_gene: TRBJ1-2
v_gene: TRBV18
CDR3nt: TGTGCCAGCTCACCTAAGGACAGGGAGGACTATGGCTACACCTTC
CDR3aa: CASSPKDREDYGYTF